A single sample is the source of the 10 T cell receptor beta chains below, sequenced in a study of CD8 T cells in Susac syndrome. About 0.5 to 1 ug RNA was reverse transcribed with random hexamers. TCRdb passed the immunoSEQ multiplex PCR reads through MiXCR, listing each CDR3 protein once. The table records about 69,000 distinct CDR3 sequences, roughly 91% of them present only once. Specimen: CD8+ T cells from PBMCs. The receptors come from a human donor with multiple sclerosis.

The chain employs TRBV12-3 or TRBV12-4 and TRBJ1-2; 7 bases map to TRBD1. CDR3 length: 14 residues. V gave up 4 bases and J gave up 4 bases; unmatched junction bases: 6. This CDR3 is CASSWDSRGYGYTF. CDR3 in DNA: TGTGCCAGCAGTTGGGACAGCCGGGGCTATGGCTACACCTTC.

The rearrangement uses TRBV6-1 and TRBJ1-1, with D tentatively TRBD1 (6 bases). Germline assignment: CDR1 MNHNS and CDR2 SASEGT. V gave up 6 bases and J gave up 4 bases, with 18 bases separating them. The length of the CDR3 is 15 residues. CDR3 sequence reads: CASSHLSKGGTEAFF. As DNA, the CDR3 is TGTGCCAGCAGCCACCTATCCAAAGGGGGCACTGAAGCTTTCTTT.

This chain's CDR3 is CASSLGGARYF. In DNA form, the CDR3 reads TGTGCCAGCAGTCTAGGGGGGGCCCGGTATTTT. The chain uses TRBV27 and TRBJ2-3, with a possible D match to TRBD2 (7 bases). Germline CDR1 and CDR2: MNHEY and SMNVEV (reference sequence). Trimming left V 5 bases short and J 14 bases short, with 14 bases between. This CDR3 has 11 residues.

This clonotype was detected only once. V and J are TRBV24-1 and TRBJ2-2, with TRBD1 as a possible D gene (6 bases). In germline, CDR1 is KGHDR, CDR2 SFDVKD. With 5 bases removed from V and 4 bases from J, the gap between germline ends came to 13 bases. The CDR3 extends over 15 amino acids. The CDR3 DNA sequence: TGTGCCACCAGTGCGTACAGGGTAGGCACCGGGGAGCTGTTTTTT. Protein sequence: CATSAYRVGTGELFF.

The chain combines TRBV10-2 with TRBJ1-6, with a tentative D call TRBD1 (5 bases). The V and J ends lost 7 bases and 7 bases respectively, with 11 bases between them. The CDR3 sequence is 13 residues long. From germline, CDR1 is WSHSY and CDR2 SAAADI. The CDR3 sequence: CASTRGSNSPLHF. CDR3 nucleotide sequence: TGCGCCAGCACGAGGGGTTCGAATTCACCCCTCCACTTT.

This rearrangement joins TRBV15 to TRBJ2-5; D is unresolved. V lost 0 bases and J 5 bases, leaving 13 bases between the germline ends. This CDR3 has 15 residues. The germline V gene has CDR1 LNHNV and CDR2 YYDKDF (reference sequence). The CDR3 region is CATSRDVASLETQYF. The DNA for the CDR3 is TGTGCCACCAGCAGAGATGTCGCGTCCCTGGAGACCCAGTACTTC.

The CDR3 DNA follows: TGTGCCAGCAGTTTTGGGGGGTCTTCCTACGAGCAGTACTTC. This translates into CASSFGGSSYEQYF. The V gene is TRBV27, the J gene TRBJ2-7, with TRBD2 as a possible D gene (6 bases). This CDR3 has 14 residues. Per the germline V gene, CDR1 is MNHEY and CDR2 is SMNVEV (reference sequence). The germline V and J ends were trimmed by 3 bases and 1 base, with 10 bases remaining between them.

The CDR3 region has the DNA TGTGCCAGCAGTTTAGCCCCCTGGGGAGGGAATGGCTACACCTTC. Translation: CASSLAPWGGNGYTF. The V and J genes are TRBV12-3 or TRBV12-4 and TRBJ1-2; no definite D call. The CDR3 loop spans 15 amino acids. V lost 0 bases to trimming and J lost 6 bases, with 14 bases between them.

This chain connects TRBV6-6 to TRBJ2-3; TRBD2 agrees at 7 bases. Per the germline V gene, CDR1 is MNHNY and CDR2 is SVGAGI (reference sequence). CDR3 length equals 14 residues. V lost 7 bases to trimming and J lost 4 bases; unmatched junction nucleotides: 8. CDR3 in DNA: TGTGCCAGCACCTGGGGAGGGTTGGCAGATACGCAGTATTTT. Protein product: CASTWGGLADTQYF.

This clonotype appeared once. V and J are TRBV7-6 and TRBJ2-3; 12 nucleotides line up with TRBD2. V gave up 5 bases and J gave up 5 bases; unmatched junction bases: 8. Germline lookup yields CDR1 SGHVS and CDR2 FNYEAQ. The CDR3 covers 16 residues. The CDR3 is CASSPLAGGSGDTQYF. The DNA for the CDR3 is TGTGCCAGCAGCCCTCTAGCGGGAGGGTCCGGAGATACGCAGTATTTT.